The 6 T cell receptor beta chains below all came from one sample that was sequenced in a study of CD8+CD57+ T cells in acquired aplastic anemia. Genomic DNA provided the template from which TCR beta VDJ and CDR3 profiles were obtained. MiXCR, run by TCRdb on the reads, gives a single entry per CDR3 protein. The table records more than 150,000 distinct CDR3 sequences, 46% of them present only once. The sample comprised sorted CD4+, CD8+, or CD8+CD57+ T cells (not recorded which) from PBMCs. The source is a human donor in good health.

The J gene is TRBJ1-1, the V gene TRBV2; the D gene is possibly TRBD1 (5 bases). The CDR3 is made up of 14 amino acids. Looked up from germline, CDR1 is SNHLY and CDR2 is FYNNEI. The V and J ends lost 1 base and 5 bases respectively, with 11 bases between them. The CDR3 DNA reads TGTGCCAGCAGTGAAGTCGGCAGGGCGACTGAAGCTTTCTTT. It translates to CASSEVGRATEAFF.

The gene calls are TRBV20-1 and TRBJ1-6; 7 bases are shared with TRBD1. CDR1 is DFQATT, CDR2 SNEGSKA, per germline (reference sequence). The CDR3 spans 15 residues. The junction had 5 bases not matched to a gene; V was cut back by 6 bases and J by 0 bases. CDR3 DNA: TGCAGTGCACCGGACAGGAGCTCCTATAATTCACCCCTCCACTTT. As protein: CSAPDRSSYNSPLHF.

This chain joins TRBV19 and TRBJ2-1; 15 positions match TRBD2. Looked up from germline, CDR1 is LNHDA and CDR2 is SQIVND (reference sequence). This CDR3 is 17 amino acids long. V shed 4 bases, J shed 10 bases, and the junction held 11 bases outside the gene matches. In DNA, the CDR3 is TGTGCCAGTAGTAGGGGACTAGCGGGGGGTCCGGTTGGGGAGCAGTTCTTC. This translates into CASSRGLAGGPVGEQFF.

This clonotype was counted ten times or more. V usage is TRBV9 and J usage is TRBJ2-5; tentative D call: TRBD2 (7 bases). Germline V gene sequence: CDR1 SGDLS, CDR2 YYNGEE. Trimming took 0 bases from V and 4 from J, leaving 16 bases between them. This CDR3 contains 16 residues. CDR3 amino acids: CASSVGGGGPRETQYF. CDR3 sequence (DNA): TGTGCCAGCAGCGTAGGAGGGGGAGGGCCGAGAGAGACCCAGTACTTC.

This clonotype has only a few counts. A much bigger clone sits one base away, suggesting this may be a read error. The chain couples TRBV20-1 to TRBJ1-5, with 7 bases that match TRBD1. The CDR3 extends over 12 amino acids. The germline V gene encodes CDR1 DFQATT and CDR2 SNEGSKA (reference sequence). V shed 5 bases, J shed 10 bases, and the junction held 8 bases outside the gene matches. CDR3 amino acids: CSARTGPGPQHF. As DNA, the CDR3 is TGCAGTGCTCGGACAGGTCCGGGCCCCCAGCATTTT.

This clonotype was picked up many times. J is TRBJ2-2 and V is TRBV19; maybe TRBD1 (5 bases). This CDR3 has 16 residues. V lost 6 bases and J 0 bases, leaving 14 bases between the germline ends. Germline CDR1 LNHDA, CDR2 SQIVND (reference sequence). The CDR3 DNA reads as TGTGCCAGTAGGGGGCCGACAGCCGCGAACACCGGGGAGCTGTTTTTT. Its protein is CASRGPTAANTGELFF.